These 24 T cell receptor beta chains share one sample of origin, sequenced in a study of HIV-infected children after antiretroviral therapy interruption. Treatment denoted: PENTA 11 planned treatment interruption arm or continuous ART arm. The TCR library was built from RNA with a 3' RACE protocol and unique molecular identifiers. TCRdb analysed the 3' RACE reads with MiXCR anew, one entry per CDR3 protein. The profile covers 40,000 to 50,000 distinct CDR3 sequences, with 4.3% appearing a single time and 0.6% to 0.85% taken by the ten largest. The source was CD45RA+ CD4+ T cells from PBMCs, pooled from several time points, collected from a donor given antiretroviral therapy, either interrupted or continuous. Subset noted: naive CD4+ CD45RA+ CD45RO- T cells. Every receptor here comes from a pool of human donors with HIV.

This clonotype was detected ten times or more. The chain employs TRBV29-1 and TRBJ2-1; weak D call: TRBD2 (6 bases). The CDR3 length is 14 residues. The V and J ends lost 4 bases and 0 bases respectively, with 10 bases between them. The V gene's germline CDR1 is SQVTM and CDR2 ANQGSEA. CDR3 sequence: CSVGDGSSYNEQFF. In nucleotides, the CDR3 is TGCAGCGTTGGGGACGGGAGCTCCTACAATGAGCAGTTCTTC.

This clonotype came up many times. V and J are TRBV7-9 and TRBJ2-7; the D is unclear. Per the germline V gene, CDR1 is SEHNR and CDR2 is FQNEAQ (reference sequence). Trimming shortened V by 3 bases and J by 5 bases, and 5 bases separated the two germline ends. This CDR3 is built from 11 residues. In DNA form, the CDR3 reads TGTGCCAGCAGCTTCCAGAACGAGCAGTACTTC. It encodes CASSFQNEQYF.

This clonotype occurred many times. The rearrangement joins TRBV29-1 to TRBJ2-5; no definite D call. The CDR3 consists of 12 residues. CDR1 and CDR2 from the germline V gene are SQVTM and ANQGSEA. Trimming left V 2 bases short and J 5 bases short, with 9 bases between. CDR3 nucleotides: TGCAGCGTTGAACAGGACCGGGAGACCCAGTACTTC. It specifies CSVEQDRETQYF.

This clonotype was counted at least ten times. The chain recombines TRBV12-3 or TRBV12-4 with TRBJ1-1; D not resolved. Trimming cost V 5 bases and J 8 bases, with 15 bases left between them. The length of the CDR3 is 13 residues. CDR3 in amino acids: CASSPTFFSEAFF. CDR3 sequence (DNA): TGTGCCAGCAGTCCTACGTTCTTCTCAGAAGCTTTCTTT.

There are many counts of this clonotype. The chain has TRBV2 and TRBJ1-1, with a tentative D call TRBD1 (6 bases). Germline V lookup: CDR1 SNHLY, CDR2 FYNNEI. Trimming cost V 5 bases and J 7 bases, with 14 bases left between them. This CDR3 comprises 13 residues. The CDR3 nucleotides are TGTGCCAGCAGTAAGAACAGGGTCGTTGAAGCTTTCTTT. Its protein is CASSKNRVVEAFF.

A few counts support this clonotype. The chain uses TRBV29-1 and TRBJ2-3; D is uncertain. CDR3 size: 13 residues. The V gene lost 3 bases and the J gene lost 2 bases, with 9 bases spanning the gap. Germline V gene lookup returns CDR1 SQVTM and CDR2 ANQGSEA. The CDR3 DNA reads TGCAGCGTTGAGGCCTCCTTCACAGATACGCAGTATTTT. It codes for CSVEASFTDTQYF.

This clonotype is labeled as medium-sized. The gene calls are TRBV23-1 and TRBJ2-4, with 9 positions matching TRBD1. TRBV23-1 is classed as an ORF, of uncertain function. With V trimmed by 1 base and J by 0 bases, 4 bases remained unmatched. This CDR3 region has 17 residues. CDR3 nucleotides: TGCGCCAGCAGTCAATGTCCGGACAGGGGAGCCAAAAACATTCAGTACTTC. This codes for CASSQCPDRGAKNIQYF.

This clonotype was counted ten times or more. The rearrangement uses TRBV6-5 and TRBJ2-2, with D unclear. The CDR3 totals 11 residues. The V gene's germline CDR1 is MNHEY and CDR2 SVGAGI. Trimming removed 5 bases at V and 5 bases at J, with 3 bases between. CDR3 nucleotide sequence: TGTGCCAGCAGTCTTACCGGGGAGCTGTTTTTT. Protein product: CASSLTGELFF.

This clonotype was detected ten times or more. V is TRBV20-1 and J is TRBJ1-1; weak D call: TRBD1 (6 bases). The CDR3 is 13 amino acids. Per germline, CDR1 DFQATT and CDR2 SNEGSKA (reference sequence). Trimming took off 2 bases at V and 8 bases at J, with 15 bases between the two ends. The CDR3 is CSARTRGSEEAFF. In nucleotides, the CDR3 is TGCAGTGCTAGAACCAGGGGCTCCGAGGAAGCTTTCTTT.

This clonotype was counted ten times or more. The chain combines TRBV28 with TRBJ1-6; D call uncertain. This CDR3 region has 11 residues. Trimming removed 6 bases at V and 12 bases at J, with 9 bases between. Germline CDR1 and CDR2: MDHEN and SYDVKM. DNA of the CDR3: TGTGCCAGCAGGGGGAAAGAACCCCTCCACTTT. Its protein product is CASRGKEPLHF.

The table lists this clonotype with many counts. V and J are TRBV5-1 and TRBJ2-3; no reliable D call. Trimming removed 4 bases at V and 0 bases at J, with 9 bases between. The CDR3 has 14 residues. Per the germline V gene, CDR1 is SGHRS and CDR2 is YFSETQ. The CDR3 sequence is CASSPDGSTDTQYF. Here the CDR3 DNA reads TGCGCCAGCAGCCCCGACGGCAGCACAGATACGCAGTATTTT.

The chain joins TRBV19 to TRBJ1-2; no firm D call. Deletions cut 0 bases from V and 5 bases from J, with 10 bases between. CDR3 length equals 14 residues. Per the germline V gene, CDR1 is LNHDA and CDR2 is SQIVND (reference sequence). In nucleotides, the CDR3 is TGTGCCAGTAGTATAGATCGTTTGGGTTATGGCTACACCTTC. Its protein is CASSIDRLGYGYTF.

Many counts were recorded for this clonotype. J is TRBJ2-7 and V is TRBV4-1; TRBD1 matches at 8 bases. Trimming took 1 base from V and 6 from J; bases not matched to a gene: 8. Germline V gene data show CDR1 as MGHRA and CDR2 as YSYEKL. CDR3 size: 15 residues. The CDR3 nucleotides are TGCGCCAGCAGCCAAGGACGGACAGGGCTGGGCGAGCAGTACTTC. Protein product: CASSQGRTGLGEQYF.

This chain connects TRBV3-1 to TRBJ1-1; weak D call: TRBD1 (5 bases). The V end was cut by 3 bases, the J end by 5 bases, with 10 bases between. The CDR3 is 13 residues long. CDR1 is LGHDT and CDR2 is YNNKEL in the germline V gene (reference sequence). CDR3 in amino acids: CASSHGRGTEAFF. CDR3 sequence (DNA): TGTGCCAGCAGCCACGGGCGGGGGACTGAAGCTTTCTTT.

The rearrangement joins TRBV15 to TRBJ2-7; 7 bases match TRBD1. The J segment lost 2 bases and the V segment lost 0 bases, leaving 4 bases of the junction unmatched. Germline lookup yields CDR1 LNHNV and CDR2 YYDKDF (reference sequence). This CDR3 is 15 amino acids long. CDR3 sequence (DNA): TGTGCCACCAGCAGAGAAACAGGGGCCCCCTACGAGCAGTACTTC. It specifies CATSRETGAPYEQYF.

There are a few counts of this clonotype. The genes are TRBV12-3 or TRBV12-4 and TRBJ1-2; TRBD1 agrees at 8 bases. The junction had 4 bases not matched to a gene; V was cut back by 6 bases and J by 7 bases. The CDR3 has 12 amino acids. CDR3: CASRADRAGYTF. The CDR3 coding sequence is TGTGCCAGCAGGGCGGACAGGGCTGGCTACACCTTC.

In this sample, this clonotype turned up many times. J is TRBJ2-7 and V is TRBV6-2 or TRBV6-3; the D is unclear. V lost 8 bases, J lost 3 bases, and 8 bases lay in between. Germline V gene lookup returns CDR1 MNHEY and CDR2 SVGEGT. This CDR3 region has 11 residues. The CDR3 protein is CASRWNYEQYF. CDR3 DNA sequence: TGTGCCAGCCGTTGGAACTACGAGCAGTACTTC.

This clonotype appeared many times. The V and J genes are TRBV9 and TRBJ2-7, with 7 bases identical to TRBD2. Germline CDR1 SGDLS, CDR2 YYNGEE. V lost 3 bases to trimming and J lost 5 bases; unmatched junction nucleotides: 14. The CDR3 length is 16 residues. The CDR3 coding sequence is TGTGCCAGCAGCGGACCTAAGGGGCGGGGGATCGACGAGCAGTACTTC. It translates to CASSGPKGRGIDEQYF.

The table lists this clonotype with many counts. This rearrangement joins TRBV12-3 or TRBV12-4 to TRBJ1-4; D is uncertain. CDR3 length: 11 amino acids. With 6 bases removed from V and 10 bases from J, the gap between germline ends came to 9 bases. The CDR3 is CASSASGKLFF. The CDR3 nucleotides are TGTGCCAGCAGCGCTTCTGGAAAACTGTTTTTT.

V and J are TRBV6-6 and TRBJ2-3, with D tentatively TRBD2 (6 bases). This CDR3 has 14 amino acids. V gave up 6 bases and J gave up 7 bases, with 17 bases separating them. The V gene's germline CDR1 is MNHNY and CDR2 SVGAGI (reference sequence). CDR3 sequence: CASSGGFRSNTQYF. The DNA of the CDR3 is TGTGCCAGCAGCGGGGGATTTAGGTCAAATACGCAGTATTTT.

V gene TRBV20-1 combines with J gene TRBJ1-2, with no clear D. The V end lost 6 bases, the J end lost 1 base, and 15 bases lay between the germline ends. CDR3 length: 14 amino acids. CDR1 is DFQATT and CDR2 is SNEGSKA in the germline V gene (reference sequence). Written as DNA, the CDR3 is TGCAGTGCCCCCGACGGCCGAGTTAACTATGGCTACACCTTC. This gives the protein CSAPDGRVNYGYTF.

There are many counts of this clonotype. This rearrangement joins TRBV2 to TRBJ1-1, with D possibly being TRBD1 (5 bases). The CDR3 has 14 amino acids. V was shortened by 3 bases and J by 6 bases, with 14 bases between the two germline ends. Per germline, CDR1 SNHLY and CDR2 FYNNEI. The CDR3 DNA reads as TGTGCCAGCAGTGAGGAGGGGCGGGGCTCTGAAGCTTTCTTT. Its protein product is CASSEEGRGSEAFF.

This clonotype was observed at least ten times. The chain has TRBV11-3 and TRBJ1-4, with D perhaps matching TRBD1 (5 bases). V dropped 5 bases and J dropped 7 bases, with 17 bases sitting between them. CDR3 size: 15 residues. Looked up from germline, CDR1 is SGHNT and CDR2 is YENEEA. This CDR3 is CASSHGASESEKLFF. As DNA, the CDR3 is TGTGCCAGCAGCCATGGGGCCAGCGAGTCTGAAAAACTGTTTTTT.

This clonotype was seen at least ten times. The V gene is TRBV18, the J gene TRBJ2-7, with 8 bases lining up with TRBD1. Germline assignment: CDR1 KGHSH and CDR2 LQKENI. J lost 2 bases, V lost 3 bases, and 3 bases had no gene match. The CDR3 is 14 amino acids. DNA of the CDR3: TGTGCCAGCTCACCCGGACAGGGCGCCTACGAGCAGTACTTC. As protein: CASSPGQGAYEQYF.